This T cell receptor (beta chain) is drawn from a study of chemoradiotherapy in HPV16-positive cancers. Across the whole study: Candidate HPV-specific T-cell clones and common TCR motifs came from functional assays in a couple of HPV16-positive patients. General study findings and limits: Non-HPV-specific T cells did not expand in tumors during treatment, whereas candidate HPV-specific clones and E7-related motifs did.

CDR1 is SGDLS and CDR2 is YYNGEE in the germline V gene. Trimming removed 0 bases at V and 7 bases at J, with 11 bases between. The CDR3 has 13 residues. Sequencing used immunoSEQ multiplex PCR; TCRdb keeps in-frame clones, though not all of them. The sample carries fewer than 30,000 clones, around 94% recorded once. Comments on this clone: Its target is unknown.

This rearrangement joins TRBV9 to TRBJ2-7, with a possible D match to TRBD2 (6 bases). This sample was taken from a patient who underwent chemoradiotherapy. The TCR originated in a human donor with HPV-associated anogenital cancer. As DNA, the CDR3 is TGTGCCAGCAGCGTAGTTCGAGGAGGGGAGCAGTACTTC. This translates into CASSVVRGGEQYF. The whole variable domain, filled in from reference TRBV9 and TRBJ2-7, reads DSGVTQTPKHLITATGQRVTLRCSPRSGDLSVYWYQQSLDQGLQFLIQYYNGEERAKGNILERFSAQQFPDLHSELNLSSLELGDSALYFCASSVVRGGEQYFGPGTRLTVT.